This T cell receptor (beta chain) was identified during a study of T cells and Merkel cell carcinoma outcomes. Whole-study results and caveats: In Merkel cell carcinoma, repertoire and T-cell density reportedly predicted outcomes.

As for this clone: Its specificity is not known.

V dropped 5 bases and J dropped 1 base, with 12 bases sitting between them. The CDR3 is 15 residues long. The germline CDR1 and CDR2 sequences are LNHDA and SQIVND (reference sequence). TCRdb keeps only in-frame clones here, not all; method: immunoSEQ multiplex PCR. The sample has 660 or so clones, around nine tenths seen once. The sample was tumor tissue from Merkel cell carcinoma. This clonotype was sampled from a human donor with Merkel cell carcinoma. The chain is built from TRBV19 and TRBJ1-5, with D maybe TRBD1 (6 bases). CDR3 bases: TGTGCCAGTAGTCCGTGGACAGTCAGCAATCAGCCCCAGCATTTT. As protein: CASSPWTVSNQPQHF.